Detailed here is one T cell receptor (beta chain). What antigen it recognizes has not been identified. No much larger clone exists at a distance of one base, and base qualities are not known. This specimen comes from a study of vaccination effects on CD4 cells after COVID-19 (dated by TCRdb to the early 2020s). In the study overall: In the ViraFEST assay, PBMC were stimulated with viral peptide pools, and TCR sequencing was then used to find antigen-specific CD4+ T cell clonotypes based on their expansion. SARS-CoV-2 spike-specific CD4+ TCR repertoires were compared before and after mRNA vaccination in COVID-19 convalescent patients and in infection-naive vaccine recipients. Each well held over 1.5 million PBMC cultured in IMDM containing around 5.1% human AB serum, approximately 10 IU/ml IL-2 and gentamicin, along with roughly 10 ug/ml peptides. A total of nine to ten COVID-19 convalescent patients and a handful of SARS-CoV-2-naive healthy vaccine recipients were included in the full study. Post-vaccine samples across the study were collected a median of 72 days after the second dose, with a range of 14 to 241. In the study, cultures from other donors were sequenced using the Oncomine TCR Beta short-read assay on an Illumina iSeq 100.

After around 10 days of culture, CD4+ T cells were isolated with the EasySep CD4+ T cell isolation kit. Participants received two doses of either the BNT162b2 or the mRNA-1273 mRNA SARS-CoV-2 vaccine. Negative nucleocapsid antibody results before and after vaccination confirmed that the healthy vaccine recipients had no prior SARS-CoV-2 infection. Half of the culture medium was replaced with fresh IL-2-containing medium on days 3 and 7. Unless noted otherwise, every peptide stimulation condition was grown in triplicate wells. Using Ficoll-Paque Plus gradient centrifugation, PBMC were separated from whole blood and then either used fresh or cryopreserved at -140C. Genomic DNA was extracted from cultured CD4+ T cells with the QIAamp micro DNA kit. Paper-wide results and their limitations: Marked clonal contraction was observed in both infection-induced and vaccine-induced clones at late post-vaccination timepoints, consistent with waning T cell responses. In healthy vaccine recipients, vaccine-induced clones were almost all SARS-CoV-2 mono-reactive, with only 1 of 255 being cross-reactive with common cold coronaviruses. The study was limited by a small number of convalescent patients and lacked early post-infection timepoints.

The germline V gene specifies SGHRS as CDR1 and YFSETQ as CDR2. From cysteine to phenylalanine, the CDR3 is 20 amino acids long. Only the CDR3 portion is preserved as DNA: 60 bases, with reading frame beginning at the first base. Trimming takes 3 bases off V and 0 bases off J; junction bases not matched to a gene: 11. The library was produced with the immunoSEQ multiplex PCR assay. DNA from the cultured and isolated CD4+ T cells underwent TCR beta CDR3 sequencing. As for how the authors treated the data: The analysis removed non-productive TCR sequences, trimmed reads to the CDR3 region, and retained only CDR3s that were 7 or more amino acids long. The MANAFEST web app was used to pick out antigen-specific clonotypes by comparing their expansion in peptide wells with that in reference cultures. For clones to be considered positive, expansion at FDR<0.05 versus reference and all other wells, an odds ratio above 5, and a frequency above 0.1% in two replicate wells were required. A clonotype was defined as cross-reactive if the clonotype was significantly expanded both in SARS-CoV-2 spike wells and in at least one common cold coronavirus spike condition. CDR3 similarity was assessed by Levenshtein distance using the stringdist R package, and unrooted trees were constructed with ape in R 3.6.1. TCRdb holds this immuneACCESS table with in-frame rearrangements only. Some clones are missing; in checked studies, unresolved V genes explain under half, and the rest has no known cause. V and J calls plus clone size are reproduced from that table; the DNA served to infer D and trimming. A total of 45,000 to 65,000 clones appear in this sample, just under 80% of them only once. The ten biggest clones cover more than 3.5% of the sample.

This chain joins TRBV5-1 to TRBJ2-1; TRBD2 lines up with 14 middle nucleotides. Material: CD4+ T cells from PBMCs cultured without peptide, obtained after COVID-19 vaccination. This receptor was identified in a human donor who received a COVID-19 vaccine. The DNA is TGCGCCAGCAGCTCCGGCCATCAGGGGACTAGCGGGAGCTCCTACAATGAGCAGTTCTTC. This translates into CASSSGHQGTSGSSYNEQFF.